The rows below give T cell receptor beta chains drawn from one sample of a study of blood T cell repertoires in COVID-19. Profiled with immunoSEQ multiplex PCR; TCRdb holds only in-frame clones, not every one. The sample comprises about 200,000 clones, around 84% of which are singletons, and approximately 18% rests with the top ten. Sequences were obtained from PBMCs or T cells enriched from blood (not recorded which). Receptors were obtained from a man aged 40-49 years who had recovered from COVID-19. Both conserved end residues are part of each CDR3. D genes are given only for firm matches. Part of the rows lack a size; the others show once, few, many or a class for expanded clones.

cdr3_aa cdr3_nt d_call clone_size j_call v_call
CATGRVNYGYTF TGTGCCACAGGGAGGGTTAACTATGGCTACACCTTC NA NA TRBJ1-2 TRBV6-6
CASSLNRGTKNIQYF TGTGCCAGCAGCTTAAATAGGGGCACCAAAAACATTCAGTACTTC NA NA TRBJ2-4 TRBV11-1
CASSPGGDRLYEQYF TGCGCCAGCAGCCCAGGTGGGGACAGACTCTACGAGCAGTACTTC TRBD1 once TRBJ2-7 TRBV5-1
CASKGVLGGDYEQYF TGTGCCAGCAAGGGAGTCTTAGGTGGGGACTACGAGCAGTACTTC NA NA TRBJ2-7 TRBV21-1
CASSQVRGRIGELFF TGCGCCAGCAGCCAAGTACGAGGGAGGATCGGGGAGCTGTTTTTT NA NA TRBJ2-2 TRBV4-3
CAWNGLAGVSTGELFF TGTGCCTGGAACGGACTAGCGGGAGTATCCACCGGGGAGCTGTTTTTT TRBD2 NA TRBJ2-2 TRBV30
CSVSTGLNSPLHF TGCAGCGTTAGTACAGGGTTAAATTCACCCCTCCACTTT NA NA TRBJ1-6 TRBV29-1
CAWTTGVGNSPLHF TGTGCCTGGACGACAGGGGTGGGTAATTCACCCCTCCACTTT TRBD1 few TRBJ1-6 TRBV30
CASSRGTSGTVYEQYF TGTGCCAGCAGTCGCGGGACTAGCGGGACGGTATACGAGCAGTACTTC TRBD2 NA TRBJ2-7 TRBV6-2/TRBV6-3
CASSVGGREYNEQFF TGTGCCAGCAGCGTAGGTGGGAGGGAGTACAATGAGCAGTTCTTC TRBD2 once TRBJ2-1 TRBV9
CASSYGLSGGLDEQFF TGTGCCAGCAGTTACGGTCTGAGCGGAGGGCTTGATGAGCAGTTCTTC NA NA TRBJ2-1 TRBV6-2/TRBV6-3
CASSLGTGNYTF TGTGCCAGCAGTTTGGGGACAGGAAACTACACCTTC TRBD1 once TRBJ1-2 TRBV28
CASSPNRQGAKQETQYF TGTGCCAGCTCACCTAATCGACAGGGGGCGAAGCAAGAGACCCAGTACTTC TRBD1 NA TRBJ2-5 TRBV18
CASKTSGSSGEETQYF TGTGCCAGCAAAACTAGCGGGAGTTCCGGTGAGGAGACCCAGTACTTC TRBD2 once TRBJ2-5 TRBV2
CASSLTTGGALSGNTIYF TGCGCCAGCAGCTTGACGACAGGGGGCGCTTTATCTGGAAACACCATATATTTT TRBD1 NA TRBJ1-3 TRBV5-1
CASSRSQGSYEQYF TGTGCCAGCAGCCGCAGTCAGGGTAGCTACGAGCAGTACTTC NA NA TRBJ2-7 TRBV28
CASSPREAGTGELFF TGTGCCAGCAGCCCCCGGGAGGCGGGCACCGGGGAGCTGTTTTTT TRBD2 NA TRBJ2-2 TRBV2
CATVGSGGTEAFF TGTGCCACTGTTGGCTCCGGGGGAACTGAAGCTTTCTTT NA NA TRBJ1-1 TRBV2
CASSRGREETQYF TGTGCCAGCAGCCGAGGCCGCGAGGAGACCCAGTACTTC NA NA TRBJ2-5 TRBV7-2
CASSPGLSGANVLTF TGTGCCAGCTCACCAGGCCTCTCTGGGGCCAACGTCCTGACTTTC NA NA TRBJ2-6 TRBV18
CASSLLPSGTGELFF TGTGCCAGCAGCTTACTCCCTAGCGGAACCGGGGAGCTGTTTTTT TRBD2 NA TRBJ2-2 TRBV7-3
CASSQDSAYQETQYF TGTGCCAGCAGCCAGGACTCGGCGTACCAAGAGACCCAGTACTTC NA NA TRBJ2-5 TRBV28
CASSVDDRGSYEQYF TGTGCCAGCAGCGTAGATGACAGGGGCTCCTACGAGCAGTACTTC TRBD1 NA TRBJ2-7 TRBV9
CASSRDRAISTDTQYF TGTGCCAGCAGTCGGGACAGGGCGATTAGCACAGATACGCAGTATTTT TRBD1 once TRBJ2-3 TRBV5-4
CASSSGSAYGYTF TGTGCCAGCAGCTCAGGGTCTGCCTATGGCTACACCTTC NA NA TRBJ1-2 TRBV11-1
CASSYPRDRGPEAQHF TGTGCCAGCAGTTACCCCCGGGACAGGGGGCCAGAGGCCCAGCATTTT TRBD1 NA TRBJ1-5 TRBV6-2/TRBV6-3
CASSPSGSSYEQYF TGTGCCAGCAGCCCCAGCGGTAGCTCCTACGAGCAGTACTTC NA NA TRBJ2-7 TRBV3-1/TRBV3-2
CSAGYRDQAFF TGCAGTGCCGGATACAGGGACCAAGCTTTCTTT NA NA TRBJ1-1 TRBV20-1
CSASVLAGATGELFF TGCAGTGCTAGTGTTCTAGCGGGAGCCACCGGGGAGCTGTTTTTT TRBD2 NA TRBJ2-2 TRBV20-1
CASSLSTLGGVRRFF TGTGCCAGCAGTTTATCTACTTTGGGCGGGGTAAGGCGGTTCTTC NA NA TRBJ2-1 TRBV27
CASSEDRGPGNTIYF TGTGCCAGCAGCGAGGACAGGGGGCCTGGAAACACCATATATTTT TRBD1 once TRBJ1-3 TRBV7-3
CASSPGSGFQHF TGTGCCAGCTCACCAGGGAGTGGCTTCCAGCATTTT NA NA TRBJ1-5 TRBV18
CASSTNFHEQFF TGCGCCAGCAGCACCAACTTCCATGAGCAGTTCTTC NA NA TRBJ2-1 TRBV5-1
CASSYQGLTTNYGYTF TGTGCCAGCAGCTACCAGGGTTTGACAACTAACTATGGCTACACCTTC NA NA TRBJ1-2 TRBV7-2
CASSVTESYEQYF TGTGCCAGCAGTGTGACAGAGTCCTACGAGCAGTACTTC NA NA TRBJ2-7 TRBV2
CASSRDSDYGYTF TGTGCCAGCAGCAGGGATTCCGACTATGGCTACACCTTC NA NA TRBJ1-2 TRBV12-3/TRBV12-4
CASSYLDRGLREAFF TGTGCCAGCAGTTACCTTGACAGGGGTCTTAGGGAAGCTTTCTTT TRBD1 few TRBJ1-1 TRBV6-2/TRBV6-3
CASSEWGGQGKEKLFF TGTGCCAGCAGTGAATGGGGAGGACAGGGAAAGGAAAAACTGTTTTTT TRBD1 few TRBJ1-4 TRBV25-1